A selection of T cell receptor beta chains follows, all from one sample in a study of CD8 T cells in ankylosing spondylitis. TCRdb fed the 5' RACE reads into MiXCR, producing one record per CDR3 protein. The sample has about 220,000 distinct CDR3 sequences; more than 5.5% are singletons. The material sequenced was blood, either unsorted or a sorted T cell fraction (not recorded which). These receptors were collected from a male donor with ankylosing spondylitis. Each CDR3 is given without its conserved first and last residue. Each record gives: J gene, V gene, CDR3 protein.

TRBJ2-3 TRBV7-2 ASSWGQGRTDTQY
TRBJ2-5 TRBV27 ASSVSPLAGVMKTQY
TRBJ2-1 TRBV20-1 SAREGLAGVSEQF
TRBJ1-1 TRBV12-3/TRBV12-4 ASSLGGAF
TRBJ1-4 TRBV20-1 SAIDQATNEKLF
TRBJ2-3 TRBV7-2 ASSPRGFGTDTQY
TRBJ1-5 TRBV20-1 SARSRRSYNQPQH
TRBJ2-1 TRBV27 ASSLRFYNEQF
TRBJ2-5 TRBV12-3/TRBV12-4 ASLSGGGLETQY
TRBJ2-7 TRBV5-5 ASSLGLATREQY
TRBJ1-1 TRBV6-1 ASSRSWENTEAF
TRBJ1-1 TRBV6-1 ASSELTTGGWTEAF
TRBJ2-7 TRBV14 ASSQGQGGYEQY
TRBJ2-7 TRBV5-5 ASSVGTGNEQY